This T cell receptor beta chain was captured in a study of blood T cell repertoires in COVID-19. Study-wide background: Some COVID-19 samples were acute and others convalescent; all came from the United States, Italy and Spain.

Between the trimmed V and J ends, which lost 8 bases and 0 bases, there was a span of 13 bases. Germline V lookup: CDR1 SQVTM, CDR2 ANQGSEA. The CDR3 totals 13 residues. Assay used: immunoSEQ multiplex PCR; TCRdb lists only in-frame clones, some missing. The repertoire consists of 250,000 to 300,000 clones, with roughly 86% occurring once and the leading ten covering approximately 10%. Recruited during active infection, patients (from Seattle) were subsequently followed longitudinally. Sequences were obtained from peripheral blood. The receptor's source is a woman aged 25 to 39 with COVID-19, enrolled during active disease. The V gene is TRBV29-1, the J gene TRBJ1-2; tentative D call: TRBD1 (5 bases). The CDR3 coding sequence is TGCAGCACCCGAAGGGGTACTAACTATGGCTACACCTTC. As protein: CSTRRGTNYGYTF.